These 15 T cell receptor beta chains originate from one sample sequenced in a study of blood T cell repertoires in COVID-19. TCRdb's table, derived via immunoSEQ multiplex PCR, lists solely in-frame clones and lacks some. Of under 150,000 clones in the sample, 84% were seen once. The specimen was PBMCs or T cells enriched from blood (not recorded which). The receptors stem from a man aged 45 to 65 in a cohort exposed to, infected with or recovered from COVID-19 (not recorded which).

V gene TRBV7-9 combines with J gene TRBJ1-1; D may be TRBD1 (6 bases). CDR3 length: 15 residues. The V and J ends lost 7 bases and 1 base respectively, with 16 bases between them. Germline loops: CDR1 SEHNR, CDR2 FQNEAQ (reference sequence). The chain's CDR3 is CASTPLGAGNTEAFF. The CDR3 DNA reads as TGTGCCAGCACCCCCTTGGGGGCGGGGAACACTGAAGCTTTCTTT.

The rearrangement links TRBV19 to TRBJ2-4; D possibly corresponds to TRBD2 (7 bases). Germline V lookup: CDR1 LNHDA, CDR2 SQIVND (reference sequence). The CDR3 totals 15 residues. Trimming removed 5 bases at V and 5 bases at J, with 16 bases between. This CDR3 is CASSLTGGRENIQYF. The CDR3 bases are TGTGCCAGTAGTCTCACCGGGGGGCGAGAAAACATTCAGTACTTC.

The chain couples TRBV9 to TRBJ2-1, with D perhaps TRBD2 (6 bases). The germline V gene encodes CDR1 SGDLS and CDR2 YYNGEE. V was pared by 7 bases and J by 1 base, with 18 bases between. The CDR3 covers 16 residues. As DNA, the CDR3 is TGTGCCAGCTCTGAATCTGGCGGGACTTCCTACAATGAGCAGTTCTTC. Translated, it gives CASSESGGTSYNEQFF. Variable domain in full (rest from reference TRBV9 and TRBJ2-1): DSGVTQTPKHLITATGQRVTLRCSPRSGDLSVYWYQQSLDQGLQFLIQYYNGEERAKGNILERFSAQQFPDLHSELNLSSLELGDSALYFCASSESGGTSYNEQFFGPGTRLTVL.

This rearrangement joins TRBV6-2 or TRBV6-3 to TRBJ2-7, with TRBD2 matching over 7 bases. V was pared by 6 bases and J by 2 bases, with 7 bases of the junction left unmatched. CDR3 size: 14 residues. From germline, CDR1 is MNHEY and CDR2 SVGEGT. The CDR3 coding sequence is TGTGCCAGCAGCGCCGGGACTACCCCCTACGAGCAGTACTTC. Encoded protein: CASSAGTTPYEQYF.

CDR3 nucleotide sequence: TGTGCCAGCAGACCGGACAGGGGGCCGGGGAACGGCAATCAGCCCCAGCATTTT. Translation gives CASRPDRGPGNGNQPQHF. The chain couples TRBV28 to TRBJ1-5; 11 positions match TRBD1. Germline CDR1 reads MDHEN; CDR2 reads SYDVKM. The CDR3 covers 18 residues. J lost 2 bases, V lost 6 bases, and 12 bases had no gene match. Full variable domain (rest looked up from reference TRBV28 and TRBJ1-5): DVKVTQSSRYLVKRTGEKVFLECVQDMDHENMFWYRQDPGLGLRLIYFSYDVKMKEKGDIPEGYSVSREKKERFSLILESASTNQTSMYLCASRPDRGPGNGNQPQHFGDGTRLSIL.

The chain has TRBV27 and TRBJ2-3; D may be TRBD1 (6 bases). V was clipped by 2 bases and J by 6 bases, with 6 bases between them. The CDR3 runs 12 residues. The germline V gene encodes CDR1 MNHEY and CDR2 SMNVEV (reference sequence). The CDR3 nucleotides read TGTGCCAGCAGTTTAAGGGGGGATACGCAGTATTTT. This codes for CASSLRGDTQYF.

The gene calls are TRBV2 and TRBJ2-3; 14 bases map to TRBD2. J gave up 5 bases and V 5 bases, and 9 bases lay outside the gene matches. This CDR3 contains 17 residues. Germline assignment: CDR1 SNHLY and CDR2 FYNNEI. CDR3 nucleotide sequence: TGTGCCAGCAGTCGTCCGGGACTAGCGGGAGCGGGAGATACGCAGTATTTT. As protein: CASSRPGLAGAGDTQYF.

Only a few counts were recorded for this clone. This rearrangement joins TRBV5-4 to TRBJ2-7, with 8 bases aligning to TRBD2. CDR1 is SGHNT and CDR2 is YYREEE in the germline V gene (reference sequence). The CDR3 sequence is 15 residues long. Unmatched junction bases numbered 9, after V lost 3 bases and J lost 4 bases. Written as DNA, the CDR3 is TGTGCCAGCAGCTCACCAGCGGGAGTTAGGTACGAGCAGTACTTC. It codes for CASSSPAGVRYEQYF.

The rearrangement joins TRBV10-3 to TRBJ1-6, with 8 bases lining up with TRBD1. This CDR3 has 17 amino acids. Germline lookup yields CDR1 ENHRY and CDR2 SYGVKD. Trimming at V came to 1 base and at J to 7 bases, leaving 9 bases not matched to a gene. This CDR3 reads CAISEWEAGGRNSPLHF. The CDR3 DNA reads TGTGCCATCAGTGAGTGGGAAGCAGGGGGCAGGAATTCACCCCTCCACTTT.

This chain connects TRBV24-1 to TRBJ2-1, with 7 positions matching TRBD1. Germline CDR1 is KGHDR and CDR2 is SFDVKD. The CDR3 length is 15 residues. The ends lost 4 bases at V and 1 base at J; junction bases unmatched: 3. The CDR3 protein is CATSDPGQSYNEQFF. The CDR3, as DNA: TGTGCCACCAGTGACCCGGGACAGTCCTACAATGAGCAGTTCTTC.

This chain's CDR3 is CASSQAGRRGDTQYF. The CDR3 nucleotides read TGTGCCAGCAGCCAAGCAGGGAGGAGAGGAGATACGCAGTATTTT. This chain links TRBV3-1 (or the pseudogene TRBV3-2) with TRBJ2-3; a weak D match, TRBD2 (6 bases). Germline-derived CDR1 and CDR2 are LGHDT and YNNKEL (reference sequence). With 1 base removed from V and 5 bases from J, the gap between germline ends came to 13 bases. CDR3 length: 15 residues.

The chain combines TRBV3-1 (or the pseudogene TRBV3-2) with TRBJ1-2; 7 positions agree with TRBD1. This CDR3 spans 13 amino acids. Germline CDR1 LGHDT, CDR2 YNNKEL (reference sequence). Germline trimming cut 9 bases from V and 2 bases from J; bases unmatched to any gene: 6. The CDR3 DNA reads TGTGCCAGTGGACAGGAAATAAACTATGGCTACACCTTC. Its protein product is CASGQEINYGYTF.

This rearrangement joins TRBV15 to TRBJ1-1; D not resolved. V shed 0 bases and J shed 0 bases, with 5 bases lying between them. Germline V gene lookup returns CDR1 LNHNV and CDR2 YYDKDF (reference sequence). CDR3 length equals 14 residues. CDR3 protein: CATSRDRMNTEAFF. CDR3 nucleotides: TGTGCCACCAGCAGAGATAGAATGAACACTGAAGCTTTCTTT.

The chain uses TRBV3-1 (or the pseudogene TRBV3-2) and TRBJ1-5; tentatively, D is TRBD1 (5 bases). Trimming left V 3 bases short and J 10 bases short, with 16 bases between. The CDR3 runs 14 residues. In germline, CDR1 is LGHDT, CDR2 YNNKEL (reference sequence). CDR3 nucleotide sequence: TGTGCCAGCAGCCAGGGGGGGGTAACGAGCCCCCAGCATTTT. This translates into CASSQGGVTSPQHF.

The rearrangement links TRBV7-9 to TRBJ1-5; D not resolved. V dropped 5 bases and J dropped 0 bases, with 8 bases sitting between them. Germline V gene data show CDR1 as SEHNR and CDR2 as FQNEAQ (reference sequence). The CDR3 length is 14 residues. CDR3 nucleotide sequence: TGTGCCAGCAGCCTCGACAATAGCAATCAGCCCCAGCATTTT. Protein: CASSLDNSNQPQHF.